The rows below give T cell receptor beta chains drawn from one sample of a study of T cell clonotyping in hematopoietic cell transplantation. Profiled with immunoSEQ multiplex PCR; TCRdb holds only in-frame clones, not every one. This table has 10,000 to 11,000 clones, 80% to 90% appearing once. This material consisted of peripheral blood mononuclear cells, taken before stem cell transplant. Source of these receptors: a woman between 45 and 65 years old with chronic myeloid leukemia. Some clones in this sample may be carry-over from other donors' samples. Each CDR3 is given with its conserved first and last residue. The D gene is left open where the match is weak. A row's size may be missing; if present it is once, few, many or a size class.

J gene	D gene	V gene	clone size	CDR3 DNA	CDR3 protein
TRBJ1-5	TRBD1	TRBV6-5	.	TGTGCCAGCAGTCGACAGGGGTTTCATCAGCCCCAGCATTTT	CASSRQGFHQPQHF
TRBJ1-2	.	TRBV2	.	TGTGCCAGCAGGGACGATAACTATGGCTACACCTTC	CASRDDNYGYTF
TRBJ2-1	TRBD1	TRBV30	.	TGTGCCTGGAGTGTACGGGACAGGTCAGCCTACAATGAGCAGTTCTTC	CAWSVRDRSAYNEQFF
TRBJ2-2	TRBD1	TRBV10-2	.	TGCGCCAGCAGGACAGGGGGCACCGGGGAGCTGTTTTTT	CASRTGGTGELFF
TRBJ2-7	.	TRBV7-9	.	TGTGCCAGCAGCCAAGGTGCAGAGCAGTACTTC	CASSQGAEQYF
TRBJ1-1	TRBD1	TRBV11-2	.	TGTGCCAGCAGCTTATGGACAGGGAACACTGAAGCTTTCTTT	CASSLWTGNTEAFF
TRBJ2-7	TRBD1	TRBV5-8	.	TGTGCCAGCAGCTTGTACGGGACAGGGGCCTACGAGCAGTACTTC	CASSLYGTGAYEQYF
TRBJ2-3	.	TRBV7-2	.	TGTGCCAGCAGCCAACCGACTACCGATACGCAGTATTTT	CASSQPTTDTQYF
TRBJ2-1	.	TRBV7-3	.	TGTGCCAGCAGCACCGGGCCTCCCCCCAATGAGCAGTTCTTC	CASSTGPPPNEQFF
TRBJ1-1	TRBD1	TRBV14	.	TGTGCCAGCAGCCGGCTGACAGGGTCCACTGAAGCTTTCTTT	CASSRLTGSTEAFF
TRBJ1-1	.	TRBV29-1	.	TGCAGCGTATGGGACACTGAAGCTTTCTTT	CSVWDTEAFF
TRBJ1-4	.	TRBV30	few	TGTGCCTGGAGTACCACGGCGGACCGGGGCAAACTGTTTTTT	CAWSTTADRGKLFF
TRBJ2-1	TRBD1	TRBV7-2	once	TGTGCCAGCAGCTTGGACAGGGGAAGGGGCAATGAGCAGTTCTTC	CASSLDRGRGNEQFF
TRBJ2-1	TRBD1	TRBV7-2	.	TGTGCCAGCAGAAGGACAGGGGACGCTATTTATGAGCAGTTCTTC	CASRRTGDAIYEQFF
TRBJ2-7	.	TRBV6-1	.	TGTGCCAGCAGTGACAGGGGGGCTAGCGCGGAGCAGTACTTC	CASSDRGASAEQYF
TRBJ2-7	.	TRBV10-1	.	TGCGCCAGCAGTGATGGCAACGAGCAGTACTTC	CASSDGNEQYF
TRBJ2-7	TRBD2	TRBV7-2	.	TGTGCCAGCAGCCGTTCTAGCGGGAGTCGGTCCGAGCAGTACTTC	CASSRSSGSRSEQYF